This is a list of T cell receptor beta chains from one sample in a study of blood T cell repertoires in COVID-19. Sequenced by immunoSEQ multiplex PCR; TCRdb stores in-frame clones only, minus some. The sample contains about 170,000 clones, roughly 85% of which appear only once. Sequenced sample: PBMCs or T cells enriched from blood (not recorded which). These receptors were obtained from a woman between 65 and 79 years old in a cohort exposed to, infected with or recovered from COVID-19 (not recorded which). Each CDR3 is given with its conserved first and last residue. D genes are given only for firm matches. Clone size, where shown, is once, few, many, or a class for clones that have expanded.

d_gene | j_gene | v_gene | abundance | CDR3nt | CDR3aa
NA | TRBJ2-1 | TRBV19 | NA | TGTGCCAGTAGTATAGGTAGCTACAATGAGCAGTTCTTC | CASSIGSYNEQFF
TRBD1 | TRBJ2-3 | TRBV6-1 | NA | TGTGCCAGCAGTGCACAGGGGGTGTGGAACACAGATACGCAGTATTTT | CASSAQGVWNTDTQYF
TRBD1 | TRBJ2-7 | TRBV6-5 | NA | TGTGCCAGCAGTCTAGGACAGGGCGGATACGAGCAGTACTTC | CASSLGQGGYEQYF
TRBD1 | TRBJ1-4 | TRBV27 | few | TGTGCCAGCAGTTTATACGGACAGGATGAAAAACTGTTTTTT | CASSLYGQDEKLFF
TRBD1 | TRBJ1-5 | TRBV7-6 | NA | TGTGCCAGCAGCGCCGGGACAGGGAACAATCAGCCCCAGCATTTT | CASSAGTGNNQPQHF
NA | TRBJ1-1 | TRBV6-5 | NA | TGTGCCAGCAGTCCGGGACAGAACACTGAAGCTTTCTTT | CASSPGQNTEAFF
NA | TRBJ1-2 | TRBV18 | NA | TGTGCCAGCTCACCGAGAGATGAAGTCCCCGGCTACACCTTC | CASSPRDEVPGYTF
NA | TRBJ1-1 | TRBV12-3/TRBV12-4 | NA | TGTGCCAGCAGTTTAGGGGAGGACACTGAAGCTTTCTTT | CASSLGEDTEAFF
TRBD1 | TRBJ1-6 | TRBV5-4 | few | TGTGCCAGCAGCTTGTTGGTGGGACAGGGTGTTTCACCCCTCCACTTT | CASSLLVGQGVSPLHF
NA | TRBJ1-2 | TRBV7-2 | NA | TGTGCCAGCAGCTTAGAGCAGGGATCTAACTATGGCTACACCTTC | CASSLEQGSNYGYTF
TRBD1 | TRBJ1-1 | TRBV10-3 | NA | TGTGCCATCAGGAACATCAACAGGGGAACTGAAGCTTTCTTT | CAIRNINRGTEAFF
NA | TRBJ2-2 | TRBV5-1 | NA | TGCGCCAGCAGCCGGCTGGAGCCCACGAACACCGGGGAGCTGTTTTTT | CASSRLEPTNTGELFF
NA | TRBJ1-2 | TRBV19 | NA | TGTGCCAGTAGTATTAGGGGGGGCCCTGGAAAGGGCTACACCTTC | CASSIRGGPGKGYTF
NA | TRBJ2-2 | TRBV2 | many | TGTGCCAGCAGTGAGGAGGTCACCGGGGAGCTGTTTTTT | CASSEEVTGELFF
NA | TRBJ1-6 | TRBV27 | few | TGTGCCAGCAGTTTGACAGCTAATTCACCCCTCCACTTT | CASSLTANSPLHF
NA | TRBJ2-1 | TRBV7-9 | NA | TGTGCCAGCAGCTTACGTTTCGGGAGCGGGTTGAATGAGCAGTTCTTC | CASSLRFGSGLNEQFF
NA | TRBJ1-3 | TRBV9 | NA | TGTGCCAGCAGCGTAGAGGACTCGTCTGGAAACACCATATATTTT | CASSVEDSSGNTIYF
TRBD1 | TRBJ1-1 | TRBV12-3/TRBV12-4 | NA | TGTGCCAGCAGGGGACAGGTGAACACTGAAGCTTTCTTT | CASRGQVNTEAFF
TRBD2 | TRBJ2-5 | TRBV2 | NA | TGTGCCAGCAGTGGGACTAGCGAGGAGACCCAGTACTTC | CASSGTSEETQYF
NA | TRBJ2-3 | TRBV27 | NA | TGTGCCAGCAGTTGGACATACCGAGATACGCAGTATTTT | CASSWTYRDTQYF
NA | TRBJ2-7 | TRBV28 | NA | TGTGCCAGCAGTTTAGGCGGGGCTCCCTCCTACGAGCAGTACTTC | CASSLGGAPSYEQYF
TRBD1 | TRBJ2-1 | TRBV7-2 | NA | TGTGCCAGCAGCTTAGGTCCAGGGGGCTCCTACAATGAGCAGTTCTTC | CASSLGPGGSYNEQFF
TRBD2 | TRBJ2-7 | TRBV14 | NA | TGTGCCAGCAGCCGCGGGACTAGCGGGAGGGCCTACGAGCAGTACTTC | CASSRGTSGRAYEQYF
NA | TRBJ1-6 | TRBV7-2 | few | TGTGCCAGCAGCTTTGCGGGGGGGAGACCCCTCCACTTT | CASSFAGGRPLHF
NA | TRBJ2-7 | TRBV18 | NA | TGTGCCAGCTCACCCTTCACAGCTCCCTACGAGCAGTACTTC | CASSPFTAPYEQYF
NA | TRBJ2-3 | TRBV29-1 | NA | TGCAGCGTCGCAGCAGATACGCAGTATTTT | CSVAADTQYF
TRBD1 | TRBJ2-7 | TRBV5-6 | NA | TGTGCCAGCAGCTGGGGACCGGGACAGGGGTTCCCCTACGAGCAGTACTTC | CASSWGPGQGFPYEQYF
NA | TRBJ2-5 | TRBV4-3 | NA | TGCGCCAGCAGCCAAGACGCGGGCGGGGTGGAGACCCAGTACTTC | CASSQDAGGVETQYF
NA | TRBJ2-7 | TRBV27 | NA | TGTGCCAGCACCCCCCTCGGACTGAGGAGCTCCTACGAGCAGTACTTC | CASTPLGLRSSYEQYF
TRBD2 | TRBJ2-3 | TRBV10-3 | NA | TGTGCCATCAGGGGACTAGCGGGTAGCACAGATACGCAGTATTTT | CAIRGLAGSTDTQYF
NA | TRBJ2-7 | TRBV6-2/TRBV6-3 | few | TGTGCCAGCAGTTACGTCATCGGGTACGAGCAGTACTTC | CASSYVIGYEQYF
NA | TRBJ2-7 | TRBV5-6 | NA | TGTGCCAGCAGCTTGGCCCTGGGGAGAAACTACGAGCAGTACTTC | CASSLALGRNYEQYF
NA | TRBJ2-7 | TRBV5-1 | NA | TGCGCCAGCAGCCCGAGACAGGCCGCCTCCTACGAGCAGTACTTC | CASSPRQAASYEQYF
NA | TRBJ2-5 | TRBV7-9 | NA | TGTGCCAGCAGCTTAAGCTCCGACAGGAGGACCCAGTACTTC | CASSLSSDRRTQYF
NA | TRBJ1-2 | TRBV11-2 | NA | TGTGCCAGCAGCTTAGGACAGAACTATGGCTACACCTTC | CASSLGQNYGYTF
NA | TRBJ2-1 | TRBV14 | NA | TGTGCCAGCAGCCGGTCAGGGGTTCCGCTCTTC | CASSRSGVPLF
NA | TRBJ2-5 | TRBV18 | once | TGTGCCAGCTCACCACGGTCGGGGAACCAAGAGACCCAGTACTTC | CASSPRSGNQETQYF
TRBD1 | TRBJ2-7 | TRBV6-5 | NA | TGTGCCACCCTACCCGGGACAGGGGTCCAGGAGCAGTACTTC | CATLPGTGVQEQYF
NA | TRBJ2-2 | TRBV7-2 | NA | TGTGCCAGCAGCAGCAGCAGGGGAGCCGGGGAGCTGTTTTTT | CASSSSRGAGELFF
NA | TRBJ2-3 | TRBV30 | NA | TGTGCCTGGAGTGTTTACCAGGGAGATACGCAGTATTTT | CAWSVYQGDTQYF
NA | TRBJ2-3 | TRBV29-1 | once | TGCAGCGTGGGTAGGGCGGGGCGCACAGATACGCAGTATTTT | CSVGRAGRTDTQYF
NA | TRBJ1-1 | TRBV28 | NA | TGTGCCAGCAGGGACCACTCGGGGGGTGCCGGTGAAGCTTTCTTT | CASRDHSGGAGEAFF
NA | TRBJ2-6 | TRBV6-5 | NA | TGTGCCAGCAGTCCAGGGTCCTCTGGGGCCAACGTCCTGACTTTC | CASSPGSSGANVLTF
TRBD1 | TRBJ2-7 | TRBV7-2 | NA | TGTGCCAGCAGCCAACAAGGGGGACAGGGGGCCTACGAGCAGTACTTC | CASSQQGGQGAYEQYF
TRBD1 | TRBJ1-5 | TRBV7-2 | once | TGTGCCAGCAGCCCTAGACAGGGGAATCAGCCCCAGCATTTT | CASSPRQGNQPQHF
NA | TRBJ2-3 | TRBV18 | NA | TGTGCCAGCTCACCACAACCAGATCTAGATACGCAGTATTTT | CASSPQPDLDTQYF
NA | TRBJ2-2 | TRBV6-5 | NA | TGTGCCAGCAGCGATTTGACAGGGAGGTCGCGGGAGCTGTTTTTT | CASSDLTGRSRELFF
NA | TRBJ2-6 | TRBV6-1 | NA | TGTGCCAGCAGTGAAGCGCAGGTACTGGGTGGGGCCAACGTCCTGACTTTC | CASSEAQVLGGANVLTF
TRBD2 | TRBJ2-7 | TRBV18 | NA | TGTGCCAGCTCACCCCGCGCGGGAGTCTACGAGCAGTACTTC | CASSPRAGVYEQYF
NA | TRBJ1-1 | TRBV28 | NA | TGTGCCACCGGACAGAACATGAACACTGAAGCTTTCTTT | CATGQNMNTEAFF
NA | TRBJ2-3 | TRBV28 | NA | TGTGCCAGCAGTTTTCCAGACACAGATACGCAGTATTTT | CASSFPDTDTQYF
TRBD2 | TRBJ2-6 | TRBV28 | NA | TGTGCCAGCAGCCAAAGCGCGGGAGTCGGTATAATCTCTGGGGCCAACGTCCTGACTTTC | CASSQSAGVGIISGANVLTF
TRBD1 | TRBJ2-7 | TRBV4-1 | many | TGCGCCAGCAGCCAAGACTATTGGGGACAGGGTCCACGCGAGCAGTACTTC | CASSQDYWGQGPREQYF
TRBD1 | TRBJ1-6 | TRBV5-1 | few | TGCGCCAGCAGCTCTGGACAGGCGCCGAATTCACCCCTCCACTTT | CASSSGQAPNSPLHF